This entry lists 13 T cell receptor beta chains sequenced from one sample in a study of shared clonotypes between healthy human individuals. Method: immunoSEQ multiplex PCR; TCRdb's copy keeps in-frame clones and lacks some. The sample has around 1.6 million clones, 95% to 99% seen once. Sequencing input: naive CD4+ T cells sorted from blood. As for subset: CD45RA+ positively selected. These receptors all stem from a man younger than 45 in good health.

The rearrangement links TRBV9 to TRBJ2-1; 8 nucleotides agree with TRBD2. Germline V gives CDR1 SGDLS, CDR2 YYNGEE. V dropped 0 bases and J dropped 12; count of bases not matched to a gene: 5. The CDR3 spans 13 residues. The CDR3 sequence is CASSVEASGRQFF. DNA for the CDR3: TGTGCCAGCAGCGTAGAGGCCAGCGGGAGGCAGTTCTTC.

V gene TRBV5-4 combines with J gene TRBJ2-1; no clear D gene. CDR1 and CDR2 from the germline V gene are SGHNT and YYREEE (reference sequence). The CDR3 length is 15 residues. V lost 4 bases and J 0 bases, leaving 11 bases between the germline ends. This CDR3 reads CASSLSPSSYNEQFF. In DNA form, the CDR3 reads TGTGCCAGCAGCCTATCCCCGAGCTCCTACAATGAGCAGTTCTTC.

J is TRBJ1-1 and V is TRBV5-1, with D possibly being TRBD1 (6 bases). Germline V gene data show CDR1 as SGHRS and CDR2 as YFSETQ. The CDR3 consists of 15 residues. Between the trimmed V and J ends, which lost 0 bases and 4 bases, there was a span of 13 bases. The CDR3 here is CASSLVGGKVTEAFF. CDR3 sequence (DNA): TGCGCCAGCAGCTTGGTCGGGGGCAAGGTCACTGAAGCTTTCTTT. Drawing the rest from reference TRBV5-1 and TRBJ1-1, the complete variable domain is KAGVTQTPRYLIKTRGQQVTLSCSPISGHRSVSWYQQTPGQGLQFLFEYFSETQRNKGNFPGRFSGRQFSNSRSEMNVSTLELGDSALYLCASSLVGGKVTEAFFGQGTRLTVV.

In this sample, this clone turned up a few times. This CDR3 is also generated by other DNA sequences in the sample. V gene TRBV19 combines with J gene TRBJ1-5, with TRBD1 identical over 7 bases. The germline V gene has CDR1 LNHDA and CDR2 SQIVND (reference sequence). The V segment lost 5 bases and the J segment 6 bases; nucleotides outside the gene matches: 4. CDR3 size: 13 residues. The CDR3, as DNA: TGTGCCAGTAGTGGTCCAGGGGGTCAGCCCCAGCATTTT. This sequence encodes CASSGPGGQPQHF.

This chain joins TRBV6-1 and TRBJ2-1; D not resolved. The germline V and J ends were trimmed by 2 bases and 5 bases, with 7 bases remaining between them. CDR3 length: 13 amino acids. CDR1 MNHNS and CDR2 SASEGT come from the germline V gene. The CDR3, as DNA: TGTGCCAGCAGTGAAAATCGGGACAATGAGCAGTTCTTC. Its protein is CASSENRDNEQFF.

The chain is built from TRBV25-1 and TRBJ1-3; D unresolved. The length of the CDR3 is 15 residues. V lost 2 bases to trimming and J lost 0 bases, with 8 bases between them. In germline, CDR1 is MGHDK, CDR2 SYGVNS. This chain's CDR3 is CASSERGFSGNTIYF. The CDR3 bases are TGTGCCAGCAGTGAACGCGGATTCTCTGGAAACACCATATATTTT.

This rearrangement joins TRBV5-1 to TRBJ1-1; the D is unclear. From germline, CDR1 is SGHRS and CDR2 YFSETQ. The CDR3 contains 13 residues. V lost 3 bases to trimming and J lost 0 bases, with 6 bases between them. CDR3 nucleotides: TGCGCCAGCAGCTGGGCCTTGAACACTGAAGCTTTCTTT. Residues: CASSWALNTEAFF. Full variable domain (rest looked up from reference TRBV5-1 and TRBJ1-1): KAGVTQTPRYLIKTRGQQVTLSCSPISGHRSVSWYQQTPGQGLQFLFEYFSETQRNKGNFPGRFSGRQFSNSRSEMNVSTLELGDSALYLCASSWALNTEAFFGQGTRLTVV.

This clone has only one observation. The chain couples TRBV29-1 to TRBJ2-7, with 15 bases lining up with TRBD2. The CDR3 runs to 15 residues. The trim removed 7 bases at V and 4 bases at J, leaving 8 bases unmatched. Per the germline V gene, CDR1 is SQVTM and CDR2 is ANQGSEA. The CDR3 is CSATGLAGGLYEQYF. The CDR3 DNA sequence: TGCAGCGCCACGGGACTAGCGGGAGGATTGTACGAGCAGTACTTC.

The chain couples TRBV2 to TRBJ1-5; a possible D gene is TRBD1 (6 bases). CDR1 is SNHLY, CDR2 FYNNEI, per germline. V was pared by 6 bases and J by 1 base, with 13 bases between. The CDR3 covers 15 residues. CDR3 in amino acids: CASSLSQGSNQPQHF. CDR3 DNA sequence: TGTGCCAGCAGCCTAAGCCAGGGGAGCAATCAGCCCCAGCATTTT.

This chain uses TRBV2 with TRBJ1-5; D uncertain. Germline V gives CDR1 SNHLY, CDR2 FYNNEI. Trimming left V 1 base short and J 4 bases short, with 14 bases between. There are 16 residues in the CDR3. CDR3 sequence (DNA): TGTGCCAGCAGTGAAGTAGGTGACATACTAAATCAGCCCCAGCATTTT. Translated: CASSEVGDILNQPQHF. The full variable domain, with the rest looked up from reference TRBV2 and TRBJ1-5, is EPEVTQTPSHQVTQMGQEVILRCVPISNHLYFYWYRQILGQKVEFLVSFYNNEISEKSEIFDDQFSVERPDGSNFTLKIRSTKLEDSAMYFCASSEVGDILNQPQHFGDGTRLSIL.

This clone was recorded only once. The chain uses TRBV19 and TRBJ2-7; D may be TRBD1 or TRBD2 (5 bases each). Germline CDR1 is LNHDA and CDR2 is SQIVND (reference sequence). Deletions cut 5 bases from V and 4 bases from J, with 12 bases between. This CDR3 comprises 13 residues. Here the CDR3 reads CASSVGGGYEQYF. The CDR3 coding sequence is TGTGCCAGTAGTGTCGGTGGGGGTTACGAGCAGTACTTC.

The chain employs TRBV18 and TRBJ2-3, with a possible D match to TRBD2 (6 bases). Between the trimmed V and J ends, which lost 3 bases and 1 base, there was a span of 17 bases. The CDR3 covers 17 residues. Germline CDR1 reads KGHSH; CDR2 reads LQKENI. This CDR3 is CASSPELAPNGTDTQYF. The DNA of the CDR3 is TGTGCCAGCTCACCGGAACTAGCACCGAATGGCACAGATACGCAGTATTTT.

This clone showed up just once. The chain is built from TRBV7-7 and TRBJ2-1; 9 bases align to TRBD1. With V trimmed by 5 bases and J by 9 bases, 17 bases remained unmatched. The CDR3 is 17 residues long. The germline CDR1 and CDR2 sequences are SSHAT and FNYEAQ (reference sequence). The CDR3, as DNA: TGTGCCAGCAGCACCCGGACAGGGGTGGGTCTTGGTGGTGAGCAGTTCTTC. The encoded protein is CASSTRTGVGLGGEQFF.